Listed below are T cell receptor beta chains from one sample, sequenced in a study of cytomegalovirus exposure and HLA in healthy donors. This table comes from immunoSEQ multiplex PCR, and its TCRdb copy is limited to in-frame clones, with some not included. The sample yields 150,000 to 160,000 clones, 65% to 75% seen once. Material for sequencing was PBMCs. The receptors here all came from a man aged 18 to 29 in good health and CMV-seronegative. CDR3s include the opening cysteine and the closing phenylalanine or tryptophan. D genes are given only for firm matches. Some rows mark clone size as missing; the rest say once, few, many or name a class of expanded clone.

d_call clone_size j_call v_call cdr3_length cdr3_nt cdr3_aa
TRBD1 - TRBJ2-1 TRBV5-1 16 TGCGCCAGCAGCTTGGGGTATGACAGGGGGTGGAATGAGCAGTTCTTC CASSLGYDRGWNEQFF
- - TRBJ1-1 TRBV6-1 14 TGTGCCAGCAGTGTAGTTAGGGGGAGCGCTGAAGCTTTCTTT CASSVVRGSAEAFF
- - TRBJ2-7 TRBV5-4 12 TGTGCCAGCAGCTCATTAACTTACGAGCAGTACTTC CASSSLTYEQYF
TRBD1 - TRBJ1-1 TRBV7-8 15 TGTGCCAGCAGCCCTAGACAGGGTTTGAACACTGAAGCTTTCTTT CASSPRQGLNTEAFF
- - TRBJ1-1 TRBV5-1 15 TGCGCCAGCAGCCGGACCACAGGGATGAACACTGAAGCTTTCTTT CASSRTTGMNTEAFF
TRBD1 - TRBJ1-5 TRBV27 14 TGTGCCAGCAGCCGAATCACAGGGGGTCAGCCCCAGCATTTT CASSRITGGQPQHF
- - TRBJ2-4 TRBV19 13 TGTGCCAGTAGTCCGCAGGCTCTAAACATTCAGTACTTC CASSPQALNIQYF
TRBD2 once TRBJ2-3 TRBV4-1 16 TGCGCCAGCAGCCAAGTTAGCGGGACCAGCACAGATACGCAGTATTTT CASSQVSGTSTDTQYF
TRBD2 - TRBJ2-4 TRBV18 17 TGTGCCAGCTCACCTTATCTCGTAGCGGGGGGCCAAAACATTCAGTACTTC CASSPYLVAGGQNIQYF
TRBD1 - TRBJ2-1 TRBV5-1 16 TGCGCCAGCAGCTTGCTCGGGGACAGCTCCTACAATGAGCAGTTCTTC CASSLLGDSSYNEQFF
TRBD1 - TRBJ1-2 TRBV2 15 TGTGCCAGCAGTCTCTCGACAGGGACAAACTATGGCTACACCTTC CASSLSTGTNYGYTF
- - TRBJ1-1 TRBV5-1 13 TGCGCCAGCAGCCAACAGGGGAACACTGAAGCTTTCTTT CASSQQGNTEAFF
TRBD2 - TRBJ2-5 TRBV5-1 16 TGCGCCAGCAGCTTGGGTGGGACTAGCGGACAAGAGACCCAGTACTTC CASSLGGTSGQETQYF
TRBD1 - TRBJ2-7 TRBV11-2 18 TGTGCCAGCAGTTTGCCCATTAATACCGGGACAGGGGGCTACGAGCAGTACTTC CASSLPINTGTGGYEQYF
TRBD2 - TRBJ2-7 TRBV6-5 14 TGTGCCAGCAGTTCGGGACTAGCGGGGGACGAGCAGTACTTC CASSSGLAGDEQYF
- few TRBJ2-1 TRBV5-4 16 TGTGCCAGCAGCCCGACGGACAGAGGCTTCGGCAATGAGCAGTTCTTC CASSPTDRGFGNEQFF
- - TRBJ1-6 TRBV5-1 16 TGCGCCAGCAGCTTGGTCGCGGGCTCCTATAATTCACCCCTCCACTTT CASSLVAGSYNSPLHF
- - TRBJ1-5 TRBV6-5 15 TGTGCCAGCAGTTACTCGGCGGCCCGGCCCCAGCCCCAGCATTTT CASSYSAARPQPQHF
- few TRBJ2-5 TRBV5-6 16 TGTGCCAGCAGCTTATCCGGGACATCGAGGTGGGGGACCCAGTACTTC CASSLSGTSRWGTQYF
TRBD2 - TRBJ2-1 TRBV10-1 14 TGCGCCAGCAGCTTAGCGGGGGAGAACAATGAGCAGTTCTTC CASSLAGENNEQFF
- - TRBJ1-6 TRBV5-1 14 TGCGCCAGCAGCTTGAACTGGGGGGAATCACCCCTCCACTTT CASSLNWGESPLHF
- - TRBJ2-6 TRBV11-2 14 TGTGCCAGCAGCTTAATACAGGGAAAAAACGTCCTGACTTTC CASSLIQGKNVLTF
TRBD1 few TRBJ1-6 TRBV5-6 17 TGTGCCAGCAGCTTGGCCAGGGGGAGCTCCTATAATTCACCCCTCCACTTT CASSLARGSSYNSPLHF
- - TRBJ2-7 TRBV5-1 14 TGCGCCAGCAGCTTGTGGCAGGGTAACTACGAGCAGTACTTC CASSLWQGNYEQYF
- - TRBJ1-1 TRBV2 16 TGTGCCAGCCGTGAAGCAGGGGCGCTTTTGAACACTGAAGCTTTCTTT CASREAGALLNTEAFF
TRBD2 - TRBJ2-7 TRBV2 15 TGTGCCAGCAGACTCTTAGCGGGGGGGCGGGACGAGCAGTACTTC CASRLLAGGRDEQYF
- few TRBJ1-1 TRBV5-6 12 TGTGCCAGCAGCTTTGGGGCAACTGAAGCTTTCTTT CASSFGATEAFF
TRBD2 - TRBJ2-1 TRBV28 14 TGTGCCAGCAGCCTATCCGGGACTACCCATGAGCAGTTCTTC CASSLSGTTHEQFF
- - TRBJ1-4 TRBV18 15 TGTGCCAGCTCACCACCGGGGCACGCTAATGAAAAACTGTTTTTT CASSPPGHANEKLFF
TRBD1 - TRBJ1-1 TRBV5-1 14 TGCGCCAGCAGCTTGACGCAGGGGGCGACTGAAGCTTTCTTT CASSLTQGATEAFF
- - TRBJ2-3 TRBV29-1 17 TGCAGCGTTGAAGAGAATCCGGAGGGCCCTAGCACAGATACGCAGTATTTT CSVEENPEGPSTDTQYF
- - TRBJ1-2 TRBV7-2 15 TGTGCCAGCAGCCAGTTCAGAGGGGGACAATATGGCTACACCTTC CASSQFRGGQYGYTF
- - TRBJ2-5 TRBV2 11 TGTGCCAGCAGTGTACAAGAGACCCAGTACTTC CASSVQETQYF
- - TRBJ2-5 TRBV27 12 TGTGCCAGCAGTGGCAGGGGTGAGACCCAGTACTTC CASSGRGETQYF
- few TRBJ1-2 TRBV6-5 15 TGTGCCAGCAGTTACTCGAGAGGGCGGAGCTATGGCTACACCTTC CASSYSRGRSYGYTF
- once TRBJ1-2 TRBV2 13 TGTGCCACCCCCGCGGAAAAGGACTATGGCTACACCTTC CATPAEKDYGYTF
- - TRBJ1-4 TRBV4-2 17 TGTGCCAGCAGCCAAGTGGGGGGGCAGAGAACTAATGAAAAACTGTTTTTT CASSQVGGQRTNEKLFF
- few TRBJ1-1 TRBV4-1 15 TGCGCCAGCAGCCAAGAAGGTAGCATGAACACTGAAGCTTTCTTT CASSQEGSMNTEAFF
TRBD1 - TRBJ2-3 TRBV4-3 15 TGCGCCAGCAGCCAAGAGACAGGGTATCCAGATACGCAGTATTTT CASSQETGYPDTQYF
- - TRBJ1-1 TRBV4-3 14 TGCGCCAGCAGCTTTAGGGGAGGGAACACTGAAGCTTTCTTT CASSFRGGNTEAFF
- - TRBJ1-1 TRBV7-6 13 TGTGCCAGCAGCCCCTGGGGGGTCACTGAAGCTTTCTTT CASSPWGVTEAFF
TRBD1 - TRBJ2-1 TRBV6-5 15 TGTGCCAGCAGTCAGGACAGGGGCTCCTACAATGAGCAGTTCTTC CASSQDRGSYNEQFF
TRBD1 - TRBJ1-6 TRBV5-1 18 TGCGCCAGCAGCCCGTGGGACAGGGCTAGCTCCTATAATTCACCCCTCCACTTT CASSPWDRASSYNSPLHF
TRBD1 - TRBJ1-1 TRBV19 18 TGTGCCAGTAGACAGGGGGCGGGACAGGGAAAGGTGAACACTGAAGCTTTCTTT CASRQGAGQGKVNTEAFF
TRBD1 - TRBJ2-1 TRBV12-5 15 TGTGCTAGTGGTTCGGGACAGGCCGGGAACAATGAGCAGTTCTTC CASGSGQAGNNEQFF
TRBD1 few TRBJ1-2 TRBV15 14 TGTGCCACCAGCAGAGCCACAGGGGGCAGAAGCTACACCTTC CATSRATGGRSYTF
- few TRBJ2-6 TRBV5-5 18 TGTGCCAGCAGCTTGGTAGGGACAATTACCTCTGGGGCCAACGTCCTGACTTTC CASSLVGTITSGANVLTF
TRBD1 - TRBJ1-3 TRBV6-4 19 TGTGCCAGCAGTGACAAGGACAGGGGGCGATCTTCATCTGGAAACACCATATATTTT CASSDKDRGRSSSGNTIYF